This TCR beta chain came from a study of cytomegalovirus exposure and HLA in healthy donors. Study-wide results and limits: A prior analysis recorded that most TCR beta V segments were productive about 90% or about 30% of the time. Associated with cytomegalovirus, according to the listing, were fewer than 200 TCR beta chains. An apparent linkage of common viral pathogens to several of the most significant clusters emerged in a later analysis.

Germline CDR1 LNHNV, CDR2 YYDKDF (reference sequence). Trimming shortened V by 0 bases and J by 2 bases, and 7 bases separated the two germline ends. The CDR3 contains 14 residues. Regarding donors, all were healthy bone marrow donors. Comment on this clone: Antigen specificity is unknown.

The PCR contained 60 Vbeta and 13 Jbeta primers. Using immunoSEQ multiplex PCR, the repertoire was profiled, and TCRdb retains in-frame clones only, with some absent. The sample consists of 210,000 or so clones, approximately 80% of them appearing once. The rearrangement uses TRBV15 and TRBJ1-2; D gene unclear. The clonotype was recovered from a girl aged 10 to 17 in good health and CMV-seronegative. Sequencing input: PBMCs. For the CDR3, the DNA is TGTGCCACCAGCAGAGATTCCCAGAACTATGGCTACACCTTC. Its translation is CATSRDSQNYGYTF.